A selection of T cell receptor beta chains follows, all from one sample in a study of blood T cells in healthy people across ages. TCRdb itself ran the 5' RACE reads through MiXCR, one entry per CDR3 protein. The data hold around 1.7 million distinct CDR3 sequences, with under 30% observed a single time. Sequencing was done on a sample of blood. Source of these receptors: a woman aged 25 to 45 in good health. Each CDR3 is given with its conserved first and last residue. A D gene is named only where the DNA matches it firmly. Not all rows give a size; the values are once, few, many and, for expanded clones, a class.

d_gene,j_gene,v_gene,abundance,CDR3aa,CDR3nt
.,TRBJ1-1,TRBV10-3,.,CAIRQPGTEAFF,TGTGCCATCCGGCAGCCGGGAACTGAAGCTTTCTTT
.,TRBJ2-7,TRBV10-3,many,CAISGSEDYEQYF,TGTGCCATCAGTGGGTCGGAAGACTACGAGCAGTACTTC
.,TRBJ1-2,TRBV20-1,.,CSARAPPYRYTF,TGCAGTGCTAGGGCCCCTCCCTATCGCTACACCTTC
.,TRBJ1-4,TRBV7-9,.,CASSLWGDEKLFF,TGTGCCAGCAGCCTTTGGGGGGATGAAAAACTGTTTTTT
.,TRBJ2-2,TRBV19,.,CAGGTMDTGELFF,TGTGCAGGGGGGACGATGGACACCGGGGAGCTGTTTTTT
.,TRBJ1-2,TRBV12-3/TRBV12-4,once,CANAQKRAGYTF,TGTGCCAACGCCCAGAAAAGGGCTGGCTACACCTTC
.,TRBJ2-3,TRBV5-1,few,CASSFNSLSGADMQYF,TGCGCCAGCAGCTTTAACTCGCTGTCGGGCGCAGATATGCAGTATTTT
.,TRBJ1-1,TRBV7-6,once,CASSLASYSGNTEAFF,TGTGCCAGCAGCTTAGCGTCTTACAGTGGGAACACTGAAGCTTTCTTT
TRBD2,TRBJ2-5,TRBV15,.,CATSRPRTSGRGGETQYF,TGTGCCACCAGCAGGCCCCGGACTAGCGGGAGAGGTGGAGAGACCCAGTACTTC
.,TRBJ1-2,TRBV5-1,few,CASSPHGYTF,TGCGCCAGCAGCCCGCATGGCTACACCTTC
TRBD2,TRBJ2-3,TRBV7-9,.,CASSLGGGPSGDTQYF,TGTGCCAGCAGCTTAGGCGGGGGGCCCTCGGGAGATACGCAGTATTTT
.,TRBJ2-5,TRBV29-1,many,CSVGPGMGETQYF,TGCAGCGTTGGACCCGGAATGGGAGAGACCCAGTACTTC
TRBD2,TRBJ2-5,TRBV7-9,few,CASSLVASGRVAQYF,TGTGCCAGCAGCTTAGTGGCTAGCGGGAGAGTCGCGCAGTACTTC
.,TRBJ1-5,TRBV10-3,.,CATARDWGRLEPQHF,TGTGCCACGGCTAGGGACTGGGGAAGGTTGGAGCCCCAGCATTTT
.,TRBJ2-5,TRBV29-1,many,CSVDLGLPLETQYF,TGCAGCGTTGACTTGGGGCTCCCTTTAGAGACCCAGTACTTC